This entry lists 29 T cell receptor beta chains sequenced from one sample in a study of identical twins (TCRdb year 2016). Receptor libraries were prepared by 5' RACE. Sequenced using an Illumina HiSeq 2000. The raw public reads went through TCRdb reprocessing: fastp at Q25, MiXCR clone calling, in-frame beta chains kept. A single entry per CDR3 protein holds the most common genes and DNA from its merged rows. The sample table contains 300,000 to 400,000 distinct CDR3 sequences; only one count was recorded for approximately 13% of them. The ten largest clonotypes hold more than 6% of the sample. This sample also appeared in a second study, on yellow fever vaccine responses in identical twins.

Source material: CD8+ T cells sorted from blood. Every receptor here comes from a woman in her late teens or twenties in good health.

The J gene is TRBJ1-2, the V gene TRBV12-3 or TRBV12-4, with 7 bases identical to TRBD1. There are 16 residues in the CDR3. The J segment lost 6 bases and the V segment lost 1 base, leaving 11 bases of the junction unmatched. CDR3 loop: CASSLGVTGRKDGYTF. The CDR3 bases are TGTGCCAGCAGTTTAGGAGTGACAGGGAGAAAGGATGGCTACACCTTC.

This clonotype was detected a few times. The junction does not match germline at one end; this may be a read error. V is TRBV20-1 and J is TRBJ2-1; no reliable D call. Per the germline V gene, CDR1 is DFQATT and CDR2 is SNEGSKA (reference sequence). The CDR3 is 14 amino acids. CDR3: CSASHEDGFVELVF. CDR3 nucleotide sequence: TGCAGTGCTTCACACGAGGACGGATTTGTGGAGTTGGTCTTC.

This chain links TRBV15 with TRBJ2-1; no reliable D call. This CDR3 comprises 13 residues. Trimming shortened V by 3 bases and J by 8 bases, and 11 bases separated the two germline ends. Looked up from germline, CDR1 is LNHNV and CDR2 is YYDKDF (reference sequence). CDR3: CATSSAPADEQFF. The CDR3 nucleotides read TGTGCCACCAGCAGTGCTCCTGCCGATGAGCAGTTCTTC.

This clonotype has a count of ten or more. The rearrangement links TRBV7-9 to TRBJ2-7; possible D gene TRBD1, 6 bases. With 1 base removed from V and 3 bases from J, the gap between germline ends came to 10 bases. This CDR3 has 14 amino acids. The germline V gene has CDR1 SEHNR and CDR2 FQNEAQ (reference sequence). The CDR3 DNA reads TGTGCCAGCAGCTTAGGGGGGACACTCTACGAGCAGTACTTC. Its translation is CASSLGGTLYEQYF.

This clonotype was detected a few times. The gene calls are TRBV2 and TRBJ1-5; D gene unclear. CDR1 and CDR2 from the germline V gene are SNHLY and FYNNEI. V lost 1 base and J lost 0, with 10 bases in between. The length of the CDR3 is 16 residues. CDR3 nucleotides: TGTGCCAGCAGTGAAGTCTGGGATAATAGCAATCAGCCCCAGCATTTT. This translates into CASSEVWDNSNQPQHF.

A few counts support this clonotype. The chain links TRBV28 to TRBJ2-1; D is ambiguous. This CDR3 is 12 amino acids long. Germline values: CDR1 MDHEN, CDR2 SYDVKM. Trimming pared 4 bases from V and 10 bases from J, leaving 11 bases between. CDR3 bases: TGTGCCAGCAGTTCCGCGAGCAACGAGCAGTTCTTC. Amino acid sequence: CASSSASNEQFF.

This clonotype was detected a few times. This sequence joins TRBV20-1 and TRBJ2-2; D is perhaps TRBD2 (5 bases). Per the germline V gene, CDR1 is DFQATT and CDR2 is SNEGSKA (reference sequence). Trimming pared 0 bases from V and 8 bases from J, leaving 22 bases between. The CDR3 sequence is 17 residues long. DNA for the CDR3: TGCAGTGCTAGAGATAGAGACTCCAACGGGATAGCAGGGGAGCTGTTTTTT. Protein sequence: CSARDRDSNGIAGELFF.

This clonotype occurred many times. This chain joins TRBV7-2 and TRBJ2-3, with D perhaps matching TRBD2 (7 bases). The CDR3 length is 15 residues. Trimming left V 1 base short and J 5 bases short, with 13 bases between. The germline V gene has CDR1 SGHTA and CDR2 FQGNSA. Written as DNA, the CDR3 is TGTGCCAGCAGCTTAGGGGCGGGGGCCGTAGATACGCAGTATTTT. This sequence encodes CASSLGAGAVDTQYF. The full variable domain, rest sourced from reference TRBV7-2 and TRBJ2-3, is GAGVSQSPSNKVTEKGKDVELRCDPISGHTALYWYRQSLGQGLEFLIYFQGNSAPDKSGLPSDRFSAERTGGSVSTLTIQRTQQEDSAVYLCASSLGAGAVDTQYFGPGTRLTVL.

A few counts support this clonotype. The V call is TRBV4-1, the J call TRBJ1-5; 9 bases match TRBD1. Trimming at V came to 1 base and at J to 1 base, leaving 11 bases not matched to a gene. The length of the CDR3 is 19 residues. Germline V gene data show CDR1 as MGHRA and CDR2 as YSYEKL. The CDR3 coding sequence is TGCGCCAGCAGCCAAGTCGGGGGACAGGGTAAACTCAGCAATCAGCCCCAGCATTTT. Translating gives CASSQVGGQGKLSNQPQHF.

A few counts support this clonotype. The DNA of the CDR3 is TGTGCCAGCAGCGGAGGCTTTCGGACTGAAGCTTTCTTT. It specifies CASSGGFRTEAFF. The chain recombines TRBV9 with TRBJ1-1; no clear D gene. The germline CDR1 and CDR2 sequences are SGDLS and YYNGEE. Trimming pared 3 bases from V and 5 bases from J, leaving 11 bases between. The CDR3 contains 13 residues. Together with reference TRBV9 and TRBJ1-1, the CDR3 gives the full variable domain: DSGVTQTPKHLITATGQRVTLRCSPRSGDLSVYWYQQSLDQGLQFLIQYYNGEERAKGNILERFSAQQFPDLHSELNLSSLELGDSALYFCASSGGFRTEAFFGQGTRLTVV.

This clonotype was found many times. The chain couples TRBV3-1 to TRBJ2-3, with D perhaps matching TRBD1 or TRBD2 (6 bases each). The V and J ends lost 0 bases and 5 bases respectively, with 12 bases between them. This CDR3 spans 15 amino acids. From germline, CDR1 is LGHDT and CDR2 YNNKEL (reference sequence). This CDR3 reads CASSQDWGAGDTQYF. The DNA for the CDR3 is TGTGCCAGCAGCCAAGATTGGGGGGCCGGAGATACGCAGTATTTT.

CDR3 protein: CASSLFGDTEAFF. The DNA for the CDR3 is TGTGCCAGCAGTTTATTCGGGGATACTGAAGCTTTCTTT. The V and J genes are TRBV27 and TRBJ1-1; D not certain. The V end lost 1 base, the J end lost 5 bases, and 8 bases lay between the germline ends. The CDR3 consists of 13 residues. Per germline, CDR1 MNHEY and CDR2 SMNVEV (reference sequence).

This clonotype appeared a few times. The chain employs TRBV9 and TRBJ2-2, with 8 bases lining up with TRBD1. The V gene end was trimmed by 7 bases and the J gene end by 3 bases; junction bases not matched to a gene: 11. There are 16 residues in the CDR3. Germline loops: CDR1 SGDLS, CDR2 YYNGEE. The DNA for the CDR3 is TGTGCCAGCGGATTAACAGGGGGTGGTGACACCGGGGAGCTGTTTTTT. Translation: CASGLTGGGDTGELFF.

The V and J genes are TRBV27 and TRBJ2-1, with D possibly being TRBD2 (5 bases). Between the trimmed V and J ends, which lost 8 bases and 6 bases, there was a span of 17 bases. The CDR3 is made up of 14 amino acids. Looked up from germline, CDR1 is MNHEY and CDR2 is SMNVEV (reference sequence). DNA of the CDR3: TGTGCCAGCTTCGGAGCCCTCGGGGTCAATGAGCAGTTCTTC. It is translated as CASFGALGVNEQFF.

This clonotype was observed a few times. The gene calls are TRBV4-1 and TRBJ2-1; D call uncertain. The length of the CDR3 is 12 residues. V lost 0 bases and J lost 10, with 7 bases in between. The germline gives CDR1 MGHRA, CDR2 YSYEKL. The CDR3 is CASSQEGWEQFF. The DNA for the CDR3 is TGCGCCAGCAGCCAAGAGGGGTGGGAGCAGTTCTTC.

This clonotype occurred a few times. The CDR3 loop is CASSPTGTGGHTEAFF. The DNA of the CDR3 is TGTGCCAGCAGCCCAACCGGGACAGGGGGCCACACTGAAGCTTTCTTT. This chain uses TRBV14 with TRBJ1-1, with TRBD1 identical over 12 bases. Germline V gene lookup returns CDR1 SGHDN and CDR2 FVKESK. The CDR3 runs to 16 residues. J lost 3 bases, V lost 4 bases, and 6 bases had no gene match. Combining the CDR3 with reference TRBV14 and TRBJ1-1 gives the whole variable domain EAGVTQFPSHSVIEKGQTVTLRCDPISGHDNLYWYRRVMGKEIKFLLHFVKESKQDESGMPNNRFLAERTGGTYSTLKVQPAELEDSGVYFCASSPTGTGGHTEAFFGQGTRLTVV.

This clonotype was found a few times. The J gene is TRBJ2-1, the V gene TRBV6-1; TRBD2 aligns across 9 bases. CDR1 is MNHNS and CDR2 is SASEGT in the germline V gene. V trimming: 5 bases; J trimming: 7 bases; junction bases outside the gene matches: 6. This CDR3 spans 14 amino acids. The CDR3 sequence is CASSLSGRRNEQFF. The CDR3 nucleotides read TGTGCCAGCAGTCTTAGCGGGAGAAGAAATGAGCAGTTCTTC.

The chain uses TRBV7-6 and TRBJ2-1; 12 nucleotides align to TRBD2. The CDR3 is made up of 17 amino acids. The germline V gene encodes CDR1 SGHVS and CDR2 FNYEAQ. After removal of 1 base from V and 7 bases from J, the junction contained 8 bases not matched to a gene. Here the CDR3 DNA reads TGTGCCAGCAGCTTAGTTCCTAGCGGGAGGGCCGAAAATGAGCAGTTCTTC. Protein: CASSLVPSGRAENEQFF. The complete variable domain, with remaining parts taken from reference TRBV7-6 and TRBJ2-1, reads GAGVSQSPRYKVTKRGQDVALRCDPISGHVSLYWYRQALGQGPEFLTYFNYEAQQDKSGLPNDRFSAERPEGSISTLTIQRTEQRDSAMYRCASSLVPSGRAENEQFFGPGTRLTVL.

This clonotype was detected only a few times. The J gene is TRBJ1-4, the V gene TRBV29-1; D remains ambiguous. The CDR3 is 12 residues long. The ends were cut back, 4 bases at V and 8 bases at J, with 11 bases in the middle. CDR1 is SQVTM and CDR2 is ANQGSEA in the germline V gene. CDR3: CSVVLGDEKLFF. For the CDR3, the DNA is TGCAGCGTTGTTCTCGGAGACGAAAAACTGTTTTTT. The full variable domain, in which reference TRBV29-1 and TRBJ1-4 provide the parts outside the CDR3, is SAVISQKPSRDICQRGTSLTIQCQVDSQVTMMFWYRQQPGQSLTLIATANQGSEATYESGFVIDKFPISRPNLTFSTLTVSNMSPEDSSIYLCSVVLGDEKLFFGSGTQLSVL.

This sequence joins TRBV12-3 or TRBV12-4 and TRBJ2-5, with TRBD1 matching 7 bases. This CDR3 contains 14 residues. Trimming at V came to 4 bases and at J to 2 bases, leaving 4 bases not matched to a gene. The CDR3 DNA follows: TGTGCCAGCAGTTGGGTGGACAGGCAAGAGACCCAGTACTTC. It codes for CASSWVDRQETQYF.

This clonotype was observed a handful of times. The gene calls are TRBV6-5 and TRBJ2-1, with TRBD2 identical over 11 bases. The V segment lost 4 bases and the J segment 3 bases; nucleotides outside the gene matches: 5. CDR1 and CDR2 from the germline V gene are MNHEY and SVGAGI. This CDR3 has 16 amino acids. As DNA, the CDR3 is TGTGCCAGCAGTTTTAGCGGGGGGGCCAACTACAATGAGCAGTTCTTC. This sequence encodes CASSFSGGANYNEQFF.

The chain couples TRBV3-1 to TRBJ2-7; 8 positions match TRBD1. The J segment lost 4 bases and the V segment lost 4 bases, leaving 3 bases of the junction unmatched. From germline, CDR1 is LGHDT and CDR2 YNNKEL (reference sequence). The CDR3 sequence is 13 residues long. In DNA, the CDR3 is TGTGCCAGCAGCCCGGGACAGGAATACGAGCAGTACTTC. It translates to CASSPGQEYEQYF.

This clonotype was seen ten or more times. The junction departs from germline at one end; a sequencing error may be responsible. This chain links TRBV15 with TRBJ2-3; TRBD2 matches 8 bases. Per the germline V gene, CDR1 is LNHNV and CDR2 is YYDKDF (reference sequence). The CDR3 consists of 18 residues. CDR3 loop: CATSSLPSERGPTYTQYF. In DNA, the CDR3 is TGTGCCACCAGCAGTTTGCCTTCGGAGCGGGGGCCCACATATACGCAGTATTTT.

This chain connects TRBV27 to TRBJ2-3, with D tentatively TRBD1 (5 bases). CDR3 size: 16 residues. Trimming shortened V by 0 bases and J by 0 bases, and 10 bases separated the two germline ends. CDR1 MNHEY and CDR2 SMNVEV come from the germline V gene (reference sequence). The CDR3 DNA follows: TGTGCCAGCAGTTTATCGAGACCAGGGAGCACAGATACGCAGTATTTT. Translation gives CASSLSRPGSTDTQYF.

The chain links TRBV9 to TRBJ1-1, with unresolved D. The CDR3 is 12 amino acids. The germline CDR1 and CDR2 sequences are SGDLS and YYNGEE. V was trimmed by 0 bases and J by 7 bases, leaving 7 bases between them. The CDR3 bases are TGTGCCAGCAGCGTAGATGAGGATGAAGCTTTCTTT. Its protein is CASSVDEDEAFF. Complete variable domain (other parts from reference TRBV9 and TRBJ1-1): DSGVTQTPKHLITATGQRVTLRCSPRSGDLSVYWYQQSLDQGLQFLIQYYNGEERAKGNILERFSAQQFPDLHSELNLSSLELGDSALYFCASSVDEDEAFFGQGTRLTVV.

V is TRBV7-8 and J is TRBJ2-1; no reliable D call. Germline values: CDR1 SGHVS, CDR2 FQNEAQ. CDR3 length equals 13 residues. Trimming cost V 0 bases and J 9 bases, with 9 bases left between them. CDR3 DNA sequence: TGTGCCAGCAGCTTAGCCGGTAAAGGTGAGCAGTTCTTC. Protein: CASSLAGKGEQFF.

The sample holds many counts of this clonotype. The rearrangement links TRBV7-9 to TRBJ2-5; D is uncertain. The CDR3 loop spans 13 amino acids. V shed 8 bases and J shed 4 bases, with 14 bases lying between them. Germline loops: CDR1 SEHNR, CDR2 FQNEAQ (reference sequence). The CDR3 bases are TGTGCCAGCCAACAATATGGGCGAGAGACCCAGTACTTC. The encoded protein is CASQQYGRETQYF.

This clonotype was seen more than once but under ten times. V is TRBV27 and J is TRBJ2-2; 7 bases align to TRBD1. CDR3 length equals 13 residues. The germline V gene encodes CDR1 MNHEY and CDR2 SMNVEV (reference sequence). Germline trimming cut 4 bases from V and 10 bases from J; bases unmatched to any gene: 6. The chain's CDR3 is CASSYDRVSELFF. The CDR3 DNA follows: TGTGCCAGCAGTTACGACAGGGTTTCGGAGCTGTTTTTT.

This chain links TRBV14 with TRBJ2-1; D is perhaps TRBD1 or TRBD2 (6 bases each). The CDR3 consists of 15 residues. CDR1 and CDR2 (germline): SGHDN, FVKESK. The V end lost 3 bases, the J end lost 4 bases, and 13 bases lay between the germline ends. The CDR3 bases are TGTGCCAGCAGCCATGTTCGGGGGCCGTACAATGAGCAGTTCTTC. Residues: CASSHVRGPYNEQFF.